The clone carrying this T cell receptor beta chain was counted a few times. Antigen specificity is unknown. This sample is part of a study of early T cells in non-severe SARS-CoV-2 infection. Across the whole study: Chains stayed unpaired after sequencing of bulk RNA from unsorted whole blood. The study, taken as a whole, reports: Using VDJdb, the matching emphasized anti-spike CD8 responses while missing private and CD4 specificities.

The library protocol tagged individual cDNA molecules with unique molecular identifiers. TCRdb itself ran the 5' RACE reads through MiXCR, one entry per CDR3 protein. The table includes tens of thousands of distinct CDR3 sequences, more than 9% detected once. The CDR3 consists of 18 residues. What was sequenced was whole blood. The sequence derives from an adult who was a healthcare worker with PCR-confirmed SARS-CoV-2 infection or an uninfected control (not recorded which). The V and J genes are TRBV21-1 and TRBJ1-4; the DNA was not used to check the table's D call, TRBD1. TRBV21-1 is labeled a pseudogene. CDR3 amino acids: CASSKGPGQAATNEKLFF. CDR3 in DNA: TGTGCCAGCAGCAAAGGGCCGGGACAGGCTGCAACTAATGAAAAACTGTTTTTT.